These 27 T cell receptor beta chains originate from one sample sequenced in a study of T cell clonotyping in hematopoietic cell transplantation listed by TCRdb under 2021. The sample's time point label, in plain terms: recipient sample about 28 days before transplant, after cytoreduction. Preparation of the library involved the immunoSEQ multiplex PCR assay. TCRdb limited this immuneACCESS table to in-frame rearrangements with V and J called. A share of clones is missing; checked studies link under half to unresolved V genes, and the rest is unexplained. The sample table records about 76,000 clones; 90% to 96% of these occur just once. Roughly 1.5% of the sample belongs to the ten largest clones. The sequenced sample was peripheral blood mononuclear cells, obtained before stem cell transplant. The receptor set was obtained from a woman between 45 and 60 years old with acute myeloid leukemia. Some clones in this sample may be carry-over from other donors' samples.

The rearrangement links TRBV6-5 to TRBJ2-6; a weak D match, TRBD2 (5 bases). The CDR3 totals 15 residues. V was cut by 4 bases and J by 1 base, with 8 bases left in between. Germline-derived CDR1 and CDR2 are MNHEY and SVGAGI. CDR3 residues: CASSSLASGANVLTF. The CDR3 DNA reads TGTGCCAGCAGTTCTCTAGCTTCTGGGGCCAACGTCCTGACTTTC.

The V gene is TRBV5-1, the J gene TRBJ1-2, with a tentative D call TRBD1 (5 bases). Germline CDR1 SGHRS, CDR2 YFSETQ. Trimming left V 6 bases short and J 2 bases short, with 14 bases between. The CDR3 covers 14 residues. The CDR3 is CASTQGTVNYGYTF. The CDR3 nucleotides read TGCGCCAGCACCCAAGGGACCGTAAACTATGGCTACACCTTC.

The chain joins TRBV7-8 to TRBJ1-5; perhaps TRBD1 as D (5 bases). Between the trimmed V and J ends, which lost 5 bases and 3 bases, there was a span of 17 bases. Germline assignment: CDR1 SGHVS and CDR2 FQNEAQ. CDR3 length: 16 residues. The CDR3 loop reads CASSRRGGTLNQPQHF. Written as DNA, the CDR3 is TGTGCCAGCAGCCGTCGTGGGGGTACACTCAATCAGCCCCAGCATTTT.

This rearrangement joins TRBV5-1 to TRBJ1-3; 7 bases are shared with TRBD1. The V and J ends lost 3 bases and 8 bases, in that order; junction bases with no gene match: 8. The germline V gene has CDR1 SGHRS and CDR2 YFSETQ. This CDR3 has 14 residues. CDR3 in DNA: TGCGCCAGCAGCTGGGGGACAGCGAAGGACACCATATATTTT. Amino acids: CASSWGTAKDTIYF.

The chain joins TRBV20-1 to TRBJ2-1; D uncertain. The CDR3 extends over 11 amino acids. Germline V gene sequence: CDR1 DFQATT, CDR2 SNEGSKA (reference sequence). Trimming took 4 bases from V and 4 from J, leaving 5 bases between them. The CDR3 bases are TGCAGTGCTACCCGTTACAATGAGCAGTTCTTC. Translating it yields CSATRYNEQFF.

The rearrangement uses TRBV28 and TRBJ1-1; a weak D match, TRBD1 (6 bases). This CDR3 comprises 11 residues. V dropped 8 bases and J dropped 4 bases, with 8 bases sitting between them. Germline CDR1 reads MDHEN; CDR2 reads SYDVKM. CDR3 protein: CASQGGTEAFF. In DNA form, the CDR3 reads TGTGCCAGCCAAGGGGGCACTGAAGCTTTCTTT. The full variable domain, in which reference TRBV28 and TRBJ1-1 provide the parts outside the CDR3, is DVKVTQSSRYLVKRTGEKVFLECVQDMDHENMFWYRQDPGLGLRLIYFSYDVKMKEKGDIPEGYSVSREKKERFSLILESASTNQTSMYLCASQGGTEAFFGQGTRLTVV.

CDR3 region: CAISESIGQGKGYTF. The CDR3 coding sequence is TGTGCCATCAGTGAGTCGATCGGGCAGGGTAAAGGCTACACCTTC. This rearrangement joins TRBV10-3 to TRBJ1-2, with a possible D match to TRBD1 (5 bases). V was shortened by 0 bases and J by 8 bases, with 16 bases between the two germline ends. The CDR3 runs 15 residues. Germline V lookup: CDR1 ENHRY, CDR2 SYGVKD.

CDR3 region: CASSPQGTDTQYF. CDR3 sequence (DNA): TGTGCCAGCAGCCCTCAGGGAACAGATACGCAGTATTTT. The chain links TRBV13 to TRBJ2-3, with D possibly being TRBD1 (5 bases). V lost 5 bases, J lost 3 bases, and 9 bases lay in between. The germline gives CDR1 PRHDT, CDR2 FYEKMQ (reference sequence). This CDR3 is 13 amino acids long.

This clone was detected only once. The genes are TRBV30 and TRBJ1-5; D may be TRBD1 (5 bases). The CDR3 runs to 15 residues. The germline CDR1 and CDR2 sequences are GTSNPN and SVGIG (reference sequence). V lost 0 bases, J lost 0 bases, and 9 bases lay in between. CDR3 region: CAWSVAGSSNQPQHF. The CDR3 DNA is TGTGCCTGGAGTGTCGCAGGGAGTAGCAATCAGCCCCAGCATTTT. Full variable domain (rest looked up from reference TRBV30 and TRBJ1-5): SQTIHQWPATLVQPVGSPLSLECTVEGTSNPNLYWYRQAAGRGLQLLFYSVGIGQISSEVPQNLSASRPQDRQFILSSKKLLLSDSGFYLCAWSVAGSSNQPQHFGDGTRLSIL.

The J gene is TRBJ2-3, the V gene TRBV2; D is perhaps TRBD2 (5 bases). The CDR3 length is 14 residues. V gave up 2 bases and J gave up 3 bases, with 9 bases separating them. Germline CDR1 SNHLY, CDR2 FYNNEI. The CDR3 DNA reads TGTGCCAGCAGTGAACTAGCTTTTACAGATACGCAGTATTTT. Protein sequence: CASSELAFTDTQYF.

The gene calls are TRBV2 and TRBJ2-7, with 13 bases lining up with TRBD2. With V trimmed by 6 bases and J by 6 bases, 8 bases remained unmatched. The CDR3 covers 15 residues. CDR1 is SNHLY and CDR2 is FYNNEI in the germline V gene. Here the CDR3 reads CASRIGLAGVIEQYF. The DNA of the CDR3 is TGTGCCAGCAGGATAGGACTAGCGGGAGTGATCGAGCAGTACTTC.

Points on this clone: Because the CDR3's place on the DNA is in doubt, the DNA is left out and the CDR3 is given as listed by TCRdb. The V and J genes are TRBV5-4 and TRBJ2-1; the DNA was not compared with TRBD2, the D call given in the table. The germline V gene encodes CDR1 SGHNT and CDR2 YYREEE (reference sequence). The CDR3 has 16 amino acids, counting both end residues. The CDR3: CASSFGPGLAGVEQFF.

The chain uses TRBV27 and TRBJ1-2; 9 bases match TRBD1. This CDR3 spans 16 amino acids. Losses at the gene ends were 5 bases for V and 4 bases for J; bases not matched to a gene: 11. Germline V gene sequence: CDR1 MNHEY, CDR2 SMNVEV (reference sequence). The CDR3 bases are TGTGCCAGCAGTATACACCCCACAGGGGGCATCTATGGCTACACCTTC. Translating it yields CASSIHPTGGIYGYTF.

This chain uses TRBV6-6 with TRBJ2-5, with TRBD1 matching over 7 bases. The CDR3 extends over 13 amino acids. Germline lookup yields CDR1 MNHNY and CDR2 SVGAGI (reference sequence). The junction had 1 base not matched to a gene; V was cut back by 4 bases and J by 2 bases. For the CDR3, the DNA is TGTGCCAGCAGTTGGGGACAGCAAGAGACCCAGTACTTC. Its protein is CASSWGQQETQYF.

This chain connects TRBV30 to TRBJ2-3, with D perhaps being TRBD1 or TRBD2 (5 bases each). Germline-derived CDR1 and CDR2 are GTSNPN and SVGIG (reference sequence). Trimming removed 0 bases at V and 10 bases at J, with 8 bases between. The CDR3 is 11 amino acids. The CDR3 spells CAWSVMGAQYF. CDR3 nucleotides: TGTGCCTGGAGTGTAATGGGGGCGCAGTATTTT.

J is TRBJ1-1 and V is TRBV6-1; D is perhaps TRBD1 (5 bases). Trimming pared 1 base from V and 1 base from J, leaving 10 bases between. CDR3 length: 15 amino acids. The germline V gene has CDR1 MNHNS and CDR2 SASEGT. For the CDR3, the DNA is TGTGCCAGCAGTGAAGGGTCGGGGGGGAACACTGAAGCTTTCTTT. Encoded protein: CASSEGSGGNTEAFF.

The chain links TRBV6-1 to TRBJ1-6, with 7 bases that match TRBD1. The CDR3 totals 16 residues. Germline V gene lookup returns CDR1 MNHNS and CDR2 SASEGT. Trimming removed 6 bases from V and 10 bases from J; junction bases left unmatched: 15. The CDR3 bases are TGTGCCAGCAGCGAACTAAGAGGGGGCGCGGGGTCACCCCTCCACTTT. It codes for CASSELRGGAGSPLHF.

The gene calls are TRBV11-2 and TRBJ1-5, with D possibly TRBD1 on 6 matching bases. The CDR3 loop spans 15 amino acids. In germline, CDR1 is SGHAT, CDR2 FQNNGV. V was trimmed by 4 bases and J by 4 bases, leaving 14 bases between them. The CDR3 loop reads CASSSTGARNQPQHF. CDR3 in DNA: TGTGCCAGCAGCTCCACGGGGGCGCGGAATCAGCCCCAGCATTTT.

The chain couples TRBV7-9 to TRBJ2-3; no clear D gene. The CDR3 extends over 11 amino acids. Trimming removed 5 bases at V and 2 bases at J, with 2 bases between. Germline CDR1 SEHNR, CDR2 FQNEAQ (reference sequence). The CDR3 is CASSLTDTQYF. CDR3 sequence (DNA): TGTGCCAGCAGCCTCACAGATACGCAGTATTTT.

The chain combines TRBV6-6 with TRBJ1-4; D not certain. V was cut by 6 bases and J by 13 bases, with 15 bases left in between. CDR3 size: 12 residues. Germline V gene lookup returns CDR1 MNHNY and CDR2 SVGAGI (reference sequence). This CDR3 is CASSAGGHRLFF. CDR3 DNA: TGTGCCAGCAGCGCCGGAGGGCATAGACTGTTTTTT.

The rearrangement joins TRBV6-5 to TRBJ1-2; D is uncertain. Germline V gene sequence: CDR1 MNHEY, CDR2 SVGAGI. Trimming took 2 bases from V and 2 from J, leaving 6 bases between them. The CDR3 spans 13 residues. CDR3 sequence (DNA): TGTGCCAGCAGTTACCTGGACAACTATGGCTACACCTTC. This translates into CASSYLDNYGYTF.

This rearrangement joins TRBV6-1 to TRBJ1-2, with D perhaps matching TRBD1 (5 bases). Germline V gene sequence: CDR1 MNHNS, CDR2 SASEGT. The CDR3 consists of 15 residues. Trimming stripped 6 bases from V and 8 bases from J, with 22 bases between. Here the CDR3 DNA reads TGTGCCAGCAGCCCGGTCCGGGACGCCTTTCGGGGCTACACCTTC. It specifies CASSPVRDAFRGYTF.

The CDR3 DNA reads TGTGCCAGCAGTTACTCGACAGGGGCAAGGGTTGGCTACACCTTC. Translating gives CASSYSTGARVGYTF. The V and J genes are TRBV6-5 and TRBJ1-2; 8 bases are shared with TRBD1. The germline gives CDR1 MNHEY, CDR2 SVGAGI. With V trimmed by 0 bases and J by 7 bases, 7 bases remained unmatched. CDR3 length: 15 residues.

This clone was observed a single time. The chain employs TRBV2 and TRBJ2-3, with 9 bases identical to TRBD2. The germline V gene has CDR1 SNHLY and CDR2 FYNNEI. This CDR3 contains 15 residues. Trimming cost V 7 bases and J 3 bases; bases outside gene matches: 8. This CDR3 reads CASTAASGVTDTQYF. The CDR3 DNA sequence: TGTGCCAGCACCGCGGCTAGCGGGGTAACAGATACGCAGTATTTT.

This clone was observed a single time. This chain links TRBV27 with TRBJ1-5; TRBD1 might be the D (6 bases). Trimming removed 2 bases at V and 3 bases at J, with 14 bases between. CDR1 is MNHEY and CDR2 is SMNVEV in the germline V gene (reference sequence). This CDR3 has 16 amino acids. CDR3 sequence (DNA): TGTGCCAGCAGTTTACATGGGTCAGGGGACAATCAGCCCCAGCATTTT. It specifies CASSLHGSGDNQPQHF.

The chain recombines TRBV7-2 with TRBJ1-6; TRBD1 agrees at 8 bases. The CDR3 loop spans 16 amino acids. With 0 bases clipped from V and 7 bases from J, the junction kept 5 bases outside the gene matches. CDR1 SGHTA and CDR2 FQGNSA come from the germline V gene. CDR3 in amino acids: CASSLAAQGANSPLHF. As DNA, the CDR3 is TGTGCCAGCAGCTTAGCAGCCCAGGGGGCCAATTCACCCCTCCACTTT.

This sequence joins TRBV19 and TRBJ2-1; no clear D gene. Germline CDR1 reads LNHDA; CDR2 reads SQIVND (reference sequence). The CDR3 sequence is 15 residues long. V shed 6 bases and J shed 0 bases, with 12 bases lying between them. The CDR3 DNA is TGTGCCAGTAGCTTACCCATGAGCTCCTACAATGAGCAGTTCTTC. This codes for CASSLPMSSYNEQFF.